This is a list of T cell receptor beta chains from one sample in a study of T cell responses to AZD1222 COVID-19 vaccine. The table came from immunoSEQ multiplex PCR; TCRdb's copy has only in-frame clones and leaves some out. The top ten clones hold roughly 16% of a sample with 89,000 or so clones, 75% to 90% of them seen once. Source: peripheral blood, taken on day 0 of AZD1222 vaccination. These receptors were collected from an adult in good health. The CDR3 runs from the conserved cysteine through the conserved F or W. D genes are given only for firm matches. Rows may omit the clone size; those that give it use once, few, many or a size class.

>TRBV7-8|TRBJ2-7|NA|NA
CASSLVNVVDEQYF
TGTGCCAGCAGCTTAGTTAACGTCGTGGACGAGCAGTACTTC
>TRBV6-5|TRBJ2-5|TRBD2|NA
CASSWTSGRYQETQYF
TGTGCCAGCAGTTGGACTAGCGGGAGGTACCAAGAGACCCAGTACTTC
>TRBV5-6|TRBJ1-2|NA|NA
CATRGQALYGYTF
TGTGCCACAAGAGGGCAGGCGCTCTATGGCTACACCTTC
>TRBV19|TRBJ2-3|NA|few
CASREAGNTDTQYF
TGTGCCAGTAGAGAGGCGGGTAACACAGATACGCAGTATTTT
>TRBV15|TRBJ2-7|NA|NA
CATSRDPWSGRAYEQYF
TGTGCCACCAGCAGAGACCCCTGGAGTGGCAGGGCCTACGAGCAGTACTTC
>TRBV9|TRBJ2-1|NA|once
CASSVGGGTIRSYNEQFF
TGTGCCAGCAGCGTAGGGGGGGGCACTATAAGATCCTACAATGAGCAGTTCTTC
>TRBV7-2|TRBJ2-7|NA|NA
CASSLPQAGEQYF
TGTGCCAGCAGCTTACCACAGGCGGGCGAGCAGTACTTC
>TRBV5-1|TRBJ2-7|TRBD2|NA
CASSSLGLGLAGGLYEQYF
TGCGCCAGCAGCTCCCTCGGGCTGGGACTAGCGGGAGGACTGTACGAGCAGTACTTC
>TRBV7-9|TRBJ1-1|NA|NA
CASSLAGAGTEAFF
TGTGCCAGCAGCTTAGCAGGGGCGGGCACTGAAGCTTTCTTT
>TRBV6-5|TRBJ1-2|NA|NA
CASSYGGVGDYTF
TGTGCCAGCAGTTACGGGGGAGTTGGGGACTACACCTTC
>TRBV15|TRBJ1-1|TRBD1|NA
CATSGTGIVLTEAFF
TGTGCCACCAGCGGGACAGGGATTGTACTCACTGAAGCTTTCTTT
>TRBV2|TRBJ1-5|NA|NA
CASSEGQGNQPQHF
TGTGCCAGCAGTGAAGGCCAGGGGAATCAGCCCCAGCATTTT
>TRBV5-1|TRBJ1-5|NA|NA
CASSTGNPQGPQHF
TGCGCCAGCAGCACCGGGAATCCCCAGGGGCCCCAGCATTTT
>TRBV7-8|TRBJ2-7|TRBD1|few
CASSLGRRRDRGRGEQYF
TGTGCCAGCAGCTTAGGACGACGCCGGGACAGGGGACGCGGCGAGCAGTACTTC
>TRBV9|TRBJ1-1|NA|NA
CASSAADGTEAFF
TGTGCCAGCAGCGCTGCGGACGGGACTGAAGCTTTCTTT
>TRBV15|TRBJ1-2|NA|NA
CATSRETRLVNGYTF
TGTGCCACCAGCAGAGAAACGCGGTTGGTCAATGGCTACACCTTC
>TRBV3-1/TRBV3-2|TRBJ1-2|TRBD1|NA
CASSQRGQGILGYTF
TGTGCCAGCAGCCAACGCGGACAGGGGATTTTGGGCTACACCTTC
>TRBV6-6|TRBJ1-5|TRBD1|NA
CASSPGTGDGFFGNQPQHF
TGTGCCAGCAGTCCCGGGACAGGGGATGGTTTTTTTGGCAATCAGCCCCAGCATTTT
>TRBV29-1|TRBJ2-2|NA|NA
CSRWSGILSGELFF
TGCAGTCGGTGGTCCGGGATCCTTTCCGGGGAGCTGTTTTTT
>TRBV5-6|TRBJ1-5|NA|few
CASSPSGTQNQPQHF
TGTGCCAGCAGTCCTTCCGGGACACAGAATCAGCCCCAGCATTTT
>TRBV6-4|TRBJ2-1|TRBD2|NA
CASRGGTSPNEQFF
TGTGCCAGCAGGGGCGGGACTAGCCCCAATGAGCAGTTCTTC
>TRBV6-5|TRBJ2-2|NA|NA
CASLQVLVTGELFF
TGTGCCAGTTTACAGGTCCTCGTGACCGGGGAGCTGTTTTTT
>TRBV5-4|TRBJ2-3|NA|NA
CASSSPGALTDTQYF
TGTGCCAGCAGCTCCCCAGGGGCCCTCACAGATACGCAGTATTTT
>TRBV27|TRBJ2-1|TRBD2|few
CASSFGLAAPPEQFF
TGTGCCAGCAGTTTTGGGCTAGCGGCACCCCCGGAGCAGTTCTTC
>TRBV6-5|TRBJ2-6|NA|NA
CASTWGAGANVLTF
TGTGCCAGCACGTGGGGGGCTGGGGCCAACGTCCTGACTTTC
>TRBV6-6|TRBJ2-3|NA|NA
CASSSRGGRSTDTQYF
TGTGCCAGCAGTTCCAGAGGAGGGCGTAGCACAGATACGCAGTATTTT
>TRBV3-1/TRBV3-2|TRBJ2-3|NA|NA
CASSQDPINTDTQYF
TGTGCCAGCAGCCAAGATCCCATAAACACAGATACGCAGTATTTT
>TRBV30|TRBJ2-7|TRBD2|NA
CAWSLVGGEQYF
TGTGCCTGGAGTTTGGTGGGGGGGGAGCAGTACTTC
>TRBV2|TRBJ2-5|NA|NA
CASRGGTVRARETQYF
TGTGCCAGCAGGGGCGGGACTGTGCGGGCCCGAGAGACCCAGTACTTC
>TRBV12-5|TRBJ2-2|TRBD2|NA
CASGLGLAGVTNTGELFF
TGTGCTAGTGGTTTGGGACTAGCGGGAGTTACGAACACCGGGGAGCTGTTTTTT
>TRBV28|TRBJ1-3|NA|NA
CASSIPLGAGNTIYF
TGTGCCAGCAGTATCCCTCTGGGGGCAGGAAACACCATATATTTT
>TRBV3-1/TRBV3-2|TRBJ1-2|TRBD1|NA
CASSHRQGLGYGYTF
TGTGCCAGCAGCCATAGACAGGGGTTGGGCTATGGCTACACCTTC
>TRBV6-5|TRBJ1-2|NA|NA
CASSLDPGLYGYTF
TGTGCCAGCAGCCTAGATCCGGGTCTCTATGGCTACACCTTC
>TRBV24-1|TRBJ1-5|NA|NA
CATSDHETGLPGGQPQHF
TGTGCCACCAGTGATCACGAAACAGGGTTACCCGGAGGTCAGCCCCAGCATTTT
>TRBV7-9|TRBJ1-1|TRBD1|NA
CASSRDRAEAFF
TGTGCCAGCAGCAGGGACAGGGCTGAAGCTTTCTTT
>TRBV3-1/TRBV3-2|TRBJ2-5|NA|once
CASSHGGPFEYF
TGTGCCAGCAGCCACGGGGGACCTTTTGAGTACTTC
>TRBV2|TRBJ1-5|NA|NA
CASGRAINQPQHF
TGTGCCAGCGGCCGGGCCATCAATCAGCCCCAGCATTTT
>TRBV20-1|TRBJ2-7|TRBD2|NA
CSASGDSGTSRHYEQYF
TGCAGTGCTAGTGGGGACAGTGGGACTAGCAGACACTACGAGCAGTACTTC
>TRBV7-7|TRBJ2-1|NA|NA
CASSLDSWGDEQFF
TGTGCTAGCAGCTTGGACAGTTGGGGCGATGAGCAGTTCTTC
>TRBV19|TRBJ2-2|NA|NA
CASSITSTNRGELFF
TGTGCCAGTAGTATCACGTCTACCAACCGTGGGGAGCTGTTTTTT
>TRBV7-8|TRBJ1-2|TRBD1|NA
CASSTRTGGINYGYTF
TGTGCCAGCAGCACAAGGACAGGGGGCATTAACTATGGCTACACCTTC
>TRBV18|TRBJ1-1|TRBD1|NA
CASSPAGTVSANPEAFF
TGTGCCAGCTCACCCGCCGGGACAGTCTCTGCGAACCCTGAAGCTTTCTTT
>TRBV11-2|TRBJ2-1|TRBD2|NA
CASSSLGGLAGNNEQFF
TGTGCCAGCAGCTCCTTGGGTGGTCTAGCGGGAAACAATGAGCAGTTCTTC
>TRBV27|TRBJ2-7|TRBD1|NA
CASSLSDRGPYEQYF
TGTGCCAGCAGCTTATCCGACAGGGGCCCCTACGAGCAGTACTTC
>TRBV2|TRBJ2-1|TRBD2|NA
CARRTSGSNEQFF
TGTGCCAGGCGGACTAGCGGGAGTAATGAGCAGTTCTTC
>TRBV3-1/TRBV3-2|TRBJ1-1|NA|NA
CASSQWSVRAEAFF
TGTGCCAGCAGCCAATGGAGTGTTCGTGCTGAAGCTTTCTTT
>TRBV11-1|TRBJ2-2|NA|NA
CASSQGGLNTGELFF
TGTGCCAGCAGCCAGGGGGGCTTGAACACCGGGGAGCTGTTTTTT
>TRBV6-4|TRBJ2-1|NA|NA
CASGQGLDGANEQFF
TGTGCCAGCGGACAGGGACTAGATGGGGCCAATGAGCAGTTCTTC
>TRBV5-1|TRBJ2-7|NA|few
CASRRRWDSQGAEQYF
TGCGCCAGCAGACGTCGATGGGACTCCCAAGGCGCCGAGCAGTACTTC
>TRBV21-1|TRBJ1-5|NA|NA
CAGATDPVKGNQPQHF
TGTGCCGGCGCGACCGATCCGGTTAAGGGCAATCAGCCCCAGCATTTT
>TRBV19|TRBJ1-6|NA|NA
CASSSWGNNSPLHF
TGTGCCAGTAGTAGCTGGGGGAATAATTCACCCCTCCACTTT
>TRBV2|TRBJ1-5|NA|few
CASSEAQGTNQPQHF
TGTGCCAGCAGTGAAGCGCAGGGGACAAATCAGCCCCAGCATTTT
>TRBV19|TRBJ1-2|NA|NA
CASSIGFDYGYTF
TGTGCCAGTAGTATCGGATTCGACTATGGCTACACCTTC
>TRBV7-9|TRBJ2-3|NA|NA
CASNGWGYREGDTQYF
TGTGCCAGCAACGGGTGGGGGTACAGAGAGGGAGATACGCAGTATTTT
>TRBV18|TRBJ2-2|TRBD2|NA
CASSPIRGPTSLELFF
TGTGCCAGCTCACCTATTCGGGGTCCGACTAGCCTGGAGCTGTTTTTT
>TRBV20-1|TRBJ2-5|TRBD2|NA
CSASDLAGAETQYF
TGCAGTGCTAGTGATCTAGCGGGAGCTGAGACCCAGTACTTC
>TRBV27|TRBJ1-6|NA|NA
CASKRQNSPLHF
TGTGCCAGCAAGCGGCAGAATTCACCCCTCCACTTT
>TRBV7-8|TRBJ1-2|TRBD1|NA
CASSADRVGGYTF
TGTGCCAGCAGCGCGGACAGGGTGGGTGGCTACACCTTC
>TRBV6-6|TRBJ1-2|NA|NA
CASSDPLGFYGYTF
TGTGCCAGCAGTGACCCTTTGGGGTTCTATGGCTACACCTTC